This T cell receptor beta chain was found in a study of shared clonotypes between healthy human individuals. Study findings and constraints: It was the non-shared clonotypes that had lower generation probabilities than clonotypes shared by all four donors. Across a handful of donors, naive CD4 shared 5% to 5.5%, naive CD8 more than 3%, memory CD4 over 2%, memory CD8 over 0.3%.

On this clone itself: Its antigen is unidentified.

Deep-level running was used for the assay. TCRdb's copy holds only in-frame clones and misses some; the assay was immunoSEQ multiplex PCR. Here the sample spans more than 550,000 clones, around 91% being singletons. The CDR3 consists of 15 residues. The V gene's germline CDR1 is MGHRA and CDR2 YSYEKL. Trimming stripped 0 bases from V and 1 base from J, with 7 bases between. This chain uses TRBV4-1 with TRBJ1-5; D gene ambiguous. The specimen was memory CD8+ T cells from PBMCs. Described subset: CD45RO+ cells pooled with CCR7-negative TemRA cells. This TCR was recovered from a man younger than 35 in good health. Some clones in this sample may be carry-over from other donors' samples. As DNA, the CDR3 is TGCGCCAGCAGCCAAGACCAACCGAGCAATCAGCCCCAGCATTTT. It translates to CASSQDQPSNQPQHF.